Listed below are T cell receptor beta chains from one sample, sequenced in a study of OX40 agonist ivuxolimab in advanced cancers. The assay was immunoSEQ multiplex PCR, and TCRdb's table has in-frame clones only and misses some. The data contain roughly 100,000 clones, 70% to 90% of them singletons. The sequencing used CD4+ or CD8+ T cells sorted from blood, collected in a trial of the OX40 agonist ivuxolimab. The receptor set was obtained from an adult with an advanced solid tumor such as melanoma, head and neck, liver or kidney cancer. The conserved cysteine and the conserved F or W are not part of the CDR3 here. Only some rows state a clone size, as once, few, many or a class for expanded clones.

>TRBV6-5|-
ASSYRDRDGYT
>TRBV18|-
ASSPLEGAETQY
>TRBV11-2|-
ASSSPWAGGTKEQY
>TRBV27|-
ASSNEQY
>TRBV5-6|-
ASSRSGGAWETQY
>TRBV30|once
AWSDAGTDYGYT
>TRBV6-1|once
ASSEPGTGVNEQF
>TRBV28|once
ASRRSGTLYEQY
>TRBV6-5|-
ASSYTGRGQPQH
>TRBV10-3|-
AISESEGGDEKLF
>TRBV7-6|-
ASSLGTGDTGELF
>TRBV5-4|once
ASSSDSSGNTIY
>TRBV9|-
ASSAPPGQKNTEAF
>TRBV9|-
ASSVNPAGEKLF
>TRBV27|-
ASSWRGSLRSSYEQY
>TRBV15|-
ATSRETDLYGYT
>TRBV7-2|-
ASSLRADTQY
>TRBV11-3|-
ASSLAGGSFNEQF
>TRBV27|once
ASTPSPVHTEAF
>TRBV28|-
ASSSKGYEQY
>TRBV7-9|-
ASSLSGGPYNEQF
>TRBV10-3|-
AIMAGGETQY